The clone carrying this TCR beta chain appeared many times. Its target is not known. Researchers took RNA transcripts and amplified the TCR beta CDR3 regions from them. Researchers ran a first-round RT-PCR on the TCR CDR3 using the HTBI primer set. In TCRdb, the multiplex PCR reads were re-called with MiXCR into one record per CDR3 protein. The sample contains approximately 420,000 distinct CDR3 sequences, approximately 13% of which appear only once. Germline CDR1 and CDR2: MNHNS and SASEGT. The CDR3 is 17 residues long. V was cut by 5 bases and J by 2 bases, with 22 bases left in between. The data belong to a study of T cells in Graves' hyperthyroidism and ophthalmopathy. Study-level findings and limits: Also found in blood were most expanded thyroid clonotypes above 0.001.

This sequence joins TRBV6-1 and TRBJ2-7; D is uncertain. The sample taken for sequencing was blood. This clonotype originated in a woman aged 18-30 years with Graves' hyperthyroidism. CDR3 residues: CASSSLVGTLVTYEQYF. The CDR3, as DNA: TGTGCCAGCAGTTCCCTCGTCGGCACATTAGTCACCTACGAGCAGTACTTC.